This T cell receptor (beta chain) was captured by sequencing in a study of blood T cell repertoires in COVID-19. TCRdb's table, derived via immunoSEQ multiplex PCR, lists solely in-frame clones and lacks some. The sample includes approximately 500,000 clones, roughly 90% seen only once; the top ten take approximately 1.8%. This CDR3 is built from 15 residues. V lost 5 bases to trimming and J lost 6 bases; unmatched junction nucleotides: 8. Germline assignment: CDR1 MNHEY and CDR2 SMNVEV (reference sequence). The clonotype comes from a woman in her thirties or forties who had recovered from COVID-19. Material for sequencing was PBMCs or T cells enriched from blood (not recorded which). V and J are TRBV27 and TRBJ2-7, with TRBD2 matching over 12 bases. CDR3 sequence: CASSRRLAGDLEQYF. The CDR3, as DNA: TGTGCCAGCAGTCGACGACTAGCGGGAGATCTCGAGCAGTACTTC.